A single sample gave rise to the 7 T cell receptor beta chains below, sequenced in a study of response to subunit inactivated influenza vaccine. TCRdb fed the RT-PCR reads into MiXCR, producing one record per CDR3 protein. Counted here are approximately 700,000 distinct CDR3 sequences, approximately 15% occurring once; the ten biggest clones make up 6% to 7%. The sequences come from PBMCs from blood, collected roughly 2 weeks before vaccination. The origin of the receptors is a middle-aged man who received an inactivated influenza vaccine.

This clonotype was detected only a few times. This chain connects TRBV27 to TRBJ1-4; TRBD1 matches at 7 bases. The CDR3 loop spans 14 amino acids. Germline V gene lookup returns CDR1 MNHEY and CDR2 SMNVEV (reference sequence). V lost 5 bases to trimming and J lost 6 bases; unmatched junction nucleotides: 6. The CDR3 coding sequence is TGTGCCAGCAGTAGACAGGGTAGGGATGAAAAACTGTTTTTT. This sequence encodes CASSRQGRDEKLFF. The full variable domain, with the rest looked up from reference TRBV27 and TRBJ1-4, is EAQVTQNPRYLITVTGKKLTVTCSQNMNHEYMSWYRQDPGLGLRQIYYSMNVEVTDKGDVPEGYKVSRKEKRNFPLILESPSPNQTSLYFCASSRQGRDEKLFFGSGTQLSVL.

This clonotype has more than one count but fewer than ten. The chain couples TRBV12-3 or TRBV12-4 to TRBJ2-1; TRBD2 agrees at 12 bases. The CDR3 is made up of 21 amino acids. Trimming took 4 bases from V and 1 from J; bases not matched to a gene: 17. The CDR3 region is CASSSRRGLAGKFVSYNEQFF. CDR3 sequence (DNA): TGTGCCAGCAGTTCTAGAAGAGGACTAGCGGGGAAGTTTGTGTCCTACAATGAGCAGTTCTTC.

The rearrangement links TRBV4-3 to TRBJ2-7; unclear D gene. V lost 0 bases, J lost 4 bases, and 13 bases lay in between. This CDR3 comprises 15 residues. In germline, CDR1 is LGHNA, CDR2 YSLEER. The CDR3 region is CASSQDSWVGYEQYF. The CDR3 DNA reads TGCGCCAGCAGCCAAGACTCGTGGGTTGGTTACGAGCAGTACTTC.

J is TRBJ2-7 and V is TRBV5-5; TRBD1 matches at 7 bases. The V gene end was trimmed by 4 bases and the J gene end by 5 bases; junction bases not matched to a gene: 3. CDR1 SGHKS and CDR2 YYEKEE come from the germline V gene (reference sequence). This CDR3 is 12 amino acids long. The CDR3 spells CASSTQGDEQYF. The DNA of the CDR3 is TGTGCCAGCAGCACGCAGGGGGACGAGCAGTACTTC.

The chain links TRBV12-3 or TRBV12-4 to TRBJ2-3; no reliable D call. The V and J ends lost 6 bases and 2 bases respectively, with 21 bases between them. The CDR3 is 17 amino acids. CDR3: CASSPKPRPDSTDTQYF. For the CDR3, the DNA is TGTGCCAGCAGCCCAAAGCCCAGACCCGACTCCACAGATACGCAGTATTTT.

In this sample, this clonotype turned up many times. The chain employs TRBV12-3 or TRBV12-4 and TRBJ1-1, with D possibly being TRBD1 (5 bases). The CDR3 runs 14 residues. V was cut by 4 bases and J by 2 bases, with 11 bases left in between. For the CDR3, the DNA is TGTGCCAGCAGTTCTGTTCAGGGAAACACTGAAGCTTTCTTT. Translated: CASSSVQGNTEAFF.

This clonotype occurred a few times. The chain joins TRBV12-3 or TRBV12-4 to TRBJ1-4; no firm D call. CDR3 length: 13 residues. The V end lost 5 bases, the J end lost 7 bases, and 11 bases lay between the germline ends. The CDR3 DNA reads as TGTGCCAGCAGTCAGCATAGAAGTGAAAAACTGTTTTTT. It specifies CASSQHRSEKLFF.